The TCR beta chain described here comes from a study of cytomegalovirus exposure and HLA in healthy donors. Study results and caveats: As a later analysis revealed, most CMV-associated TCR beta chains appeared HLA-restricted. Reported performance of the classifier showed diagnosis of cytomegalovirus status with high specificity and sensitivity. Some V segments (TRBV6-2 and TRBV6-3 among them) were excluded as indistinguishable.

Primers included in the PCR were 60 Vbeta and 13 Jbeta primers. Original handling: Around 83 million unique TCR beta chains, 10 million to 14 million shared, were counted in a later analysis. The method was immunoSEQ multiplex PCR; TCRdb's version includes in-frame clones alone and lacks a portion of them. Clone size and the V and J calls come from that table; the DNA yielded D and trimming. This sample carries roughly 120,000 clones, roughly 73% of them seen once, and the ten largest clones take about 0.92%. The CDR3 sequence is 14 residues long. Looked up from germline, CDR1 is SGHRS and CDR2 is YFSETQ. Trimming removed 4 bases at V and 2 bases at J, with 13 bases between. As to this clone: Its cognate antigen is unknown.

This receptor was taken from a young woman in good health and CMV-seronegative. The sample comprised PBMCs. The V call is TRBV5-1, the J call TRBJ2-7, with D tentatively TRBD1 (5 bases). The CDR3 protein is CASSPQDRTYEQYF. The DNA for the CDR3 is TGCGCCAGCAGCCCACAGGACCGCACCTACGAGCAGTACTTC.